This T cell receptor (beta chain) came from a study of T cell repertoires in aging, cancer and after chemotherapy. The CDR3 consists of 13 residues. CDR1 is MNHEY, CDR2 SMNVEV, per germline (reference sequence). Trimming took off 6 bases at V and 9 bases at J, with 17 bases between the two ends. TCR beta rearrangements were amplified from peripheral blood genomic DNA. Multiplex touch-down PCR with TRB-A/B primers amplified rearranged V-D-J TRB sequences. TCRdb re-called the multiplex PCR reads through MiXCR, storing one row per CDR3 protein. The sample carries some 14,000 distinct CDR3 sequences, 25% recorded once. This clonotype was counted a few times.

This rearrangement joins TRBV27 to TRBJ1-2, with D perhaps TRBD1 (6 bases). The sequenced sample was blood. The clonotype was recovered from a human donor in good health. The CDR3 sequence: CASRGGVRGSYTF. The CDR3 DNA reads TGTGCCAGCAGAGGGGGAGTCCGTGGGAGCTACACCTTC.